These T cell receptor beta chains were read from a single sample in a study of OX40 agonist ivuxolimab in advanced cancers. Here immunoSEQ multiplex PCR was the method, and the copy in TCRdb shows in-frame clones only, minus some. This sample has around 20,000 clones, with around 91% found just once. Sample: CD4+ or CD8+ T cells sorted from blood, taken in a trial of the OX40 agonist ivuxolimab. These receptors came from an adult with an advanced solid tumor such as melanoma, head and neck, liver or kidney cancer. Each CDR3 is given with its conserved first and last residue. A D gene is named only where the DNA matches it firmly. Size is stated for part of the rows, as once, few or many counts, or as a class when the clone is expanded.

TRBD1	once	TRBV11-2	TRBJ2-7	TGTGCCAGCAGCCCCCCGGGACAGGGTCTCTACGAGCAGTACTTC	CASSPPGQGLYEQYF
TRBD1	.	TRBV27	TRBJ2-7	TGTGCCATCCCTTACCGGGACAGGCTTCTCTACGAGCAGTACTTC	CAIPYRDRLLYEQYF
.	.	TRBV11-2	TRBJ2-7	TGTGCCAGCAGCCCCCCCCTGGCGTACGAGCAGTGCTTC	CASSPPLAYEQCF
.	.	TRBV25-1	TRBJ2-7	TGTGCCAGCAGTGAATCGTGGGGTCAAACCTACGAGCAGTACTTC	CASSESWGQTYEQYF
.	.	TRBV15	TRBJ2-5	TGTGCCACCAGCAGCGACTTCCAAGAGACCCAGTACTTC	CATSSDFQETQYF
TRBD2	.	TRBV7-3	TRBJ2-5	TGTGCCAGCAGCTCCTTAGCGGGAGCAGGCGAGACCCAGTACTTC	CASSSLAGAGETQYF
.	.	TRBV11-3	TRBJ2-7	TGTGCCAGCAGCTTAGTTGTATCGAACTCCTACGAGCAGTACTTC	CASSLVVSNSYEQYF
TRBD2	.	TRBV4-3	TRBJ2-1	TGCGCCAGCAGCCAGGGAGGGGTAGCGGGTATTAATGAGCAGTTCTTC	CASSQGGVAGINEQFF
.	.	TRBV29-1	TRBJ2-2	TGCAGCGTTCTGTCAGGGGTTACCGGGGAGCTGTTTTTT	CSVLSGVTGELFF
.	.	TRBV2	TRBJ1-1	TGTGCCAGCAGTGAAACCGCGGGGGCGGGCACTGAAGCTTTCTTT	CASSETAGAGTEAFF
.	.	TRBV11-1	TRBJ1-2	TGTGCCAGCAGCTTAAAAGGTTGGCTGGGACCGAGTGAAGGCTACACCTTC	CASSLKGWLGPSEGYTF
.	.	TRBV27	TRBJ1-3	TGTGCCAGCAGTTTAACAGGAGTCTCTGGAAACACCATATATTTT	CASSLTGVSGNTIYF
.	.	TRBV7-3	TRBJ2-3	TGTGCCAGCAGCTTATCGGGAGAGCTAGATACGCAGTATTTT	CASSLSGELDTQYF
.	once	TRBV4-1	TRBJ1-1	TGCGCCAGCAGCCAAGACGTGGGACCCCCTCTTAACACTGAAGCTTTCTTT	CASSQDVGPPLNTEAFF
.	.	TRBV9	TRBJ2-2	TGTGCCAGCAGCACGCCCCCGCGGCCGTACACCGGGGAGCTGTTTTTT	CASSTPPRPYTGELFF
.	.	TRBV10-3	TRBJ2-7	TGTGCCATCAGTGAGACGAAAACAGGGAACGGGTACGAGCAGTACTTC	CAISETKTGNGYEQYF